The rows below give T cell receptor beta chains drawn from one sample of a study of T cell responses to AZD1222 COVID-19 vaccine. Profiled with immunoSEQ multiplex PCR; TCRdb holds only in-frame clones, not every one. The sample holds approximately 150,000 clones, approximately 91% seen once. Material: peripheral blood, obtained 28 days after the second dose of the MenACWY control vaccine. These receptors were taken from an adult who received the MenACWY meningococcal vaccine as a control. CDR3s include the opening cysteine and the closing phenylalanine or tryptophan.

CDR3 length	V gene	CDR3 protein
15	TRBV19	CASSSRSLGSYEQYF
15	TRBV11-2	CASSHLAGAYPEQFF
14	TRBV5-1	CASSSFQGAGGYTF
14	TRBV5-6	CASSPTAGNYEQYF
12	TRBV5-1	CASSSEGETQYF
16	TRBV6-5	CASSYFAGRVNTEAFF
13	TRBV12-5	CASGLLLNTEAFF
13	TRBV7-2	CASSLRAGSPLHF
14	TRBV7-9	CASSLVGPTGELFF
15	TRBV5-1	CASSLLSGVDTEAFF
16	TRBV19	CASNKQGAQGANVLTF
12	TRBV5-4	CASSFFPDGYTF
13	TRBV5-1	CASSLRQGYEQYF
14	TRBV5-4	CASSLEAGSYEQYF
17	TRBV5-1	CASSSGDRQPSYYEQYF
14	TRBV3-1/TRBV3-2	CASSQDAGLEKLFF
12	TRBV19	CASSTRFTEAFF
14	TRBV10-2	CASSDWTGVEALHF
15	TRBV4-2	CASSLTGMNTGELFF
16	TRBV9	CASSLLNSGGANEQFF
15	TRBV2	CASSPPPRGNSPLHF
11	TRBV28	CASSSLYEQYF
16	TRBV5-6	CASSLIGRQNTDTRYF
16	TRBV7-2	CASSLVGGANTGELFF
14	TRBV15	CATSRVRVGETQYF
15	TRBV15	CATSGGSLAKNIQYF
11	TRBV20-1	CSASLGDTQYF
17	TRBV4-3	CASSQDLWTPTYNEQFF